This T cell receptor (beta chain) stems from a study of blood T cells in healthy people across ages. V lost 5 bases and J lost 4, with 4 bases in between. Looked up from germline, CDR1 is MNHNY and CDR2 is SVGAGI (reference sequence). This CDR3 has 11 residues. The use of a sample-barcoded 5' primer and a J-beta primer mix characterized a second PCR of about 7 to 12 cycles. TCRdb fed the 5' RACE reads into MiXCR, producing one record per CDR3 protein. The table includes about 1 million distinct CDR3 sequences, around 25% detected once. Every sample had a minimum of 6 million PBMCs isolated. This sample was shared with a second study, whose subject was T cells of mothers and their children.

The receptor was derived from a girl aged 2 to 9 in good health. The chain couples TRBV6-6 to TRBJ2-3; D is ambiguous. The sequenced sample consisted of blood. In nucleotides, the CDR3 is TGTGCCAGCAGTGCACCAGATACGCAGTATTTT. This translates into CASSAPDTQYF.